This TCR beta chain was identified in a study of identical twins. This CDR3 comprises 15 residues. Trimming removed 2 bases at V and 3 bases at J, with 14 bases between. In germline, CDR1 is SGHRS, CDR2 YFSETQ. MiXCR, applied by TCRdb to the 5' RACE reads, yields one record per CDR3 protein. The data contain around 370,000 distinct CDR3 sequences, around 9.7% of them singletons. This clonotype was counted a few times. Material: naive T cells sorted from blood. The clonotype was recovered from a woman aged 45-59 years in good health. V is TRBV5-1 and J is TRBJ2-5; a weak D match, TRBD1 (6 bases). The CDR3 region has the DNA TGCGCCAGCAGCTTAGGGGGAGCATGGAAAGAGACCCAGTACTTC. It codes for CASSLGGAWKETQYF.